This TCR beta chain was identified during a study of cytomegalovirus exposure and HLA in healthy donors. Germline V gene lookup returns CDR1 SGHRS and CDR2 YFSETQ. Trimming took off 0 bases at V and 8 bases at J, with 14 bases between the two ends. The CDR3 sequence is 14 residues long. The study ran its PCR with 60 Vbeta and 13 Jbeta primers. Profiled with immunoSEQ multiplex PCR; TCRdb holds only in-frame clones, not every one. The profile shows approximately 130,000 clones, about 76% of them singletons. The sequence came from a young man in good health and CMV-seronegative. The specimen was PBMCs. V usage is TRBV5-1 and J usage is TRBJ2-5, with D perhaps matching TRBD1 (6 bases). CDR3 sequence (DNA): TGCGCCAGCAGCTTGGGGGATTACAGGGAAACCCAGTACTTC. Its translation: CASSLGDYRETQYF.